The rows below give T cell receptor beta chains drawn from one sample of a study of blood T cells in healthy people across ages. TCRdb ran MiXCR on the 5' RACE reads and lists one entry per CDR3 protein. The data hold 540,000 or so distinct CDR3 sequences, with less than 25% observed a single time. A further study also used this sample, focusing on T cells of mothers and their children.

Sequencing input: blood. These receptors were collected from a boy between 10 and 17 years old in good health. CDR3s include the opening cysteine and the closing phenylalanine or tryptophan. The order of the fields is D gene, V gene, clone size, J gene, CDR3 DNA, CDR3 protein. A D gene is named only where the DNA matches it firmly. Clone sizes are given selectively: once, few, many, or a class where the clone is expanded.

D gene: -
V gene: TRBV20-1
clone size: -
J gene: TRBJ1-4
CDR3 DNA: TGCAGTGCCCTACATAGTACCCCCTGGGCGGCTAATGAAAAACTGTTTTTT
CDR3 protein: CSALHSTPWAANEKLFF

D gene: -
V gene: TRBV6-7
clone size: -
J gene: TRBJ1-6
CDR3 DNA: TGTGCCAGCAGCTACCGTTCACAGGTCCTAGGGCGATATAATTCACCCCTCCACTTT
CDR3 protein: CASSYRSQVLGRYNSPLHF

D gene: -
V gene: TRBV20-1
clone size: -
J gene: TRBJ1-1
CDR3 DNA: TGCAGTGCCCTACGACAGGTAGGGATTGAAGCTTTCTTT
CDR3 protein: CSALRQVGIEAFF

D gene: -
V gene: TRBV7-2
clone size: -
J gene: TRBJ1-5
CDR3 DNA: TGTGCCAGCAGCGCTTTCGATCAGCCCCAGCATTTT
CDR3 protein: CASSAFDQPQHF

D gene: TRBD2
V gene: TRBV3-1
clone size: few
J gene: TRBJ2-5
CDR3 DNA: TGTGCCAGCAGCCCCCGAGTAGCGGGAGTATGGGAGACCCAGTACTTC
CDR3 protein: CASSPRVAGVWETQYF

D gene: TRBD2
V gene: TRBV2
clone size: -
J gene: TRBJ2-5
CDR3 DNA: TGTGCCAGCAGAGCAGGACTAGCGGGGGAGACCCAGTACTTC
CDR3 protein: CASRAGLAGETQYF

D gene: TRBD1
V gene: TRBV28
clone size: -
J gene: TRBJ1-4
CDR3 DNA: TGTGCCAGCCGGACAGGGGGCGGTTTTGCAACTAATGAAAAACTGTTTTTT
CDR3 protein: CASRTGGGFATNEKLFF

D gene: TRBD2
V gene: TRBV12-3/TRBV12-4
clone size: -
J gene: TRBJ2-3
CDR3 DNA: TGTGCCAGCAGACCTGGACTAGCGGTCTTCACAGATACGCAGTATTTT
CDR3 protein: CASRPGLAVFTDTQYF

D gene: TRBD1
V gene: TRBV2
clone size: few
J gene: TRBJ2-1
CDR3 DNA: TGTGCCAGCAGTGAAAGGACAGGGTGGAATGAGCAGTTCTTC
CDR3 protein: CASSERTGWNEQFF

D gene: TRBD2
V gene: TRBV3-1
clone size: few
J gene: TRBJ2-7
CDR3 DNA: TGTGCCAGCAGCCAATTAGCGGGACCAGACTACGAGCAGTACTTC
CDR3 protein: CASSQLAGPDYEQYF

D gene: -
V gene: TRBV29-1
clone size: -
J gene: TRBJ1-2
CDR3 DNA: TGCATCACAAACGGGGGGATAGAGGGGTATGGCTACACCTTC
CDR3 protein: CITNGGIEGYGYTF

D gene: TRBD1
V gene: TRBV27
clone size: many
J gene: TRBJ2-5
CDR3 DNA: TGTGCCAGCAGTTCAAAAAGACAGGGGTCCATCGAGACCCAGTACTTC
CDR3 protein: CASSSKRQGSIETQYF

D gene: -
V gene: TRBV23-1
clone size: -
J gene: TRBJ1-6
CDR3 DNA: TGCGCCAGCAGTCAATCTGGGGATTGTGATTCACCCCTCCACTTT
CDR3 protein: CASSQSGDCDSPLHF

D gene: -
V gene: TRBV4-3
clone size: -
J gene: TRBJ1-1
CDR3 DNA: TGCCCCAGCAGCCAATCTCAGGGAGAAGCTTTCTTT
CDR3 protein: CPSSQSQGEAFF

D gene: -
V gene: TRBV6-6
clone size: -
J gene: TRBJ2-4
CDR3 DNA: TGTGCCAGCAGTTACATTTTGGACACCCCCGGGGACATTCAGTACTTC
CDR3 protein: CASSYILDTPGDIQYF

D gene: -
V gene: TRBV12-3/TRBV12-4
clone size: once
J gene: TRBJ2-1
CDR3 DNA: TGTGCCAGCAGTTTATTCGGTGGGCCTGGTGAGCAGTTCTTC
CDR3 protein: CASSLFGGPGEQFF

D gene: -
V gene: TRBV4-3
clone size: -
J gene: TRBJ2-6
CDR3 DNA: TGCGCCAGCAGCCAAGATCCCGGGGTTGGGGCCAACGTCCTGACTTTC
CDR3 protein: CASSQDPGVGANVLTF

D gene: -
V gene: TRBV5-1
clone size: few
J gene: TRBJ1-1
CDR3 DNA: TGCGCCAGCAGCGCACGTAGGGGAGGGGCGAACACTGAAGCTTTCTTT
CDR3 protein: CASSARRGGANTEAFF

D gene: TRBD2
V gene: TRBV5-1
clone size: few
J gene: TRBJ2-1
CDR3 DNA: TGCGCCAGCAGCGTGAACCCCACTAGCGGGGGGCCCCACAATGAGCAGTTCTTC
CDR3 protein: CASSVNPTSGGPHNEQFF

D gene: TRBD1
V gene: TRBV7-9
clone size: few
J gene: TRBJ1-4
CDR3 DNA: TGTGCCAGCAGCGGGGACAGGGTAACTAATGAAAAACTGTTTTTT
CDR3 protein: CASSGDRVTNEKLFF

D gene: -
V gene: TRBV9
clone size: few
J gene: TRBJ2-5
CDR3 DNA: TGTGCCAGCAGCGTAGTCCCGCGGGGAGAGACCCAGTACTTC
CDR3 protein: CASSVVPRGETQYF

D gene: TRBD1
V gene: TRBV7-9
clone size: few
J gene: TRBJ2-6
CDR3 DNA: TGTGCCAGCAGCCGGTCGACAGGGATCACTGGGGCCAACGTCCTGACTTTC
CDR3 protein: CASSRSTGITGANVLTF

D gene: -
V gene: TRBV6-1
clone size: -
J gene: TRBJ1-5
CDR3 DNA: TGTGCCAGCGGTGAGACACCAAGCAATCAGCCCCAGCATTTT
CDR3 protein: CASGETPSNQPQHF

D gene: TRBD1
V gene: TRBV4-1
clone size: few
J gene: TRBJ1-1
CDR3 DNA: TGCGCCAGCAGCCAGGTGGGACAGATGAACACTGAAGCTTTCTTT
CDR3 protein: CASSQVGQMNTEAFF

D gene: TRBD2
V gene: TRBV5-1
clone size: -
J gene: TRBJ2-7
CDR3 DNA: TGCGCCAGCAGCTTTTTTAGCGGGAGTAGCAACGAGCAGTACTTC
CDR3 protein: CASSFFSGSSNEQYF

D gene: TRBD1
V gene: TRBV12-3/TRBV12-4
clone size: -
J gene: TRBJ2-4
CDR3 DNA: TGTGCCAGCAGCCTGGGTAGCAGGGGGTCCAAAAACATTCAGTACTTC
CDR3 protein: CASSLGSRGSKNIQYF

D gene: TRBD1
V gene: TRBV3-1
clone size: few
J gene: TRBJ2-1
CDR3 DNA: TGTGCCAGCAGTCAAACGGGACAGGGGTCCTACAATGAGCAGTTCTTC
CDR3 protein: CASSQTGQGSYNEQFF

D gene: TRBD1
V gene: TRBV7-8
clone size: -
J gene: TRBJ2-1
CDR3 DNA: TGTGCCAGCAGCCATGACAGGGGACGGGAGCAGTTCTTC
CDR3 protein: CASSHDRGREQFF

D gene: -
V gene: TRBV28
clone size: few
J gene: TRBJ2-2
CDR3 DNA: TGTGCCAGCAGTTTAGGGCAGGGCCTCGGGGAGCTGTTTTTT
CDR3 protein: CASSLGQGLGELFF